These 22 T cell receptor beta chains were all obtained from the same sample, sequenced in a study of blood T cell repertoires in COVID-19. Clones were sequenced by immunoSEQ multiplex PCR, and TCRdb holds only the in-frame ones, with some missing. Of around 120,000 clones in the sample, around 86% were seen once. Sequenced material: peripheral blood. All receptors come from a woman in her seventies with acute or convalescent COVID-19.

The rearrangement links TRBV5-1 to TRBJ1-1; TRBD1 matches 7 bases. This CDR3 contains 15 residues. V was pared by 0 bases and J by 5 bases, with 7 bases of the junction left unmatched. Germline CDR1 reads SGHRS; CDR2 reads YFSETQ. CDR3 sequence: CASSLVRGLGTEAFF. The CDR3 DNA is TGCGCCAGCAGCTTGGTTAGGGGGCTAGGGACTGAAGCTTTCTTT.

V gene TRBV30 combines with J gene TRBJ1-5; D gene ambiguous. V lost 0 bases and J lost 3, with 6 bases in between. Germline V gene data show CDR1 as GTSNPN and CDR2 as SVGIG (reference sequence). The CDR3 covers 13 residues. DNA of the CDR3: TGTGCCTGGAGTGTCAGTGTCAATCAGCCCCAGCATTTT. Translated, it gives CAWSVSVNQPQHF.

This rearrangement joins TRBV6-5 to TRBJ2-7; D unresolved. The germline V and J ends were trimmed by 0 bases and 5 bases, with 8 bases remaining between them. The CDR3 runs 13 residues. Germline CDR1 and CDR2: MNHEY and SVGAGI. CDR3 nucleotides: TGTGCCAGCAGTTACTCGAGATCGGACGAGCAGTACTTC. It is translated as CASSYSRSDEQYF.

The rearrangement uses TRBV11-3 and TRBJ1-3, with 10 bases that match TRBD1. There are 19 residues in the CDR3. Trimming removed 5 bases from V and 2 bases from J; junction bases left unmatched: 15. The germline V gene encodes CDR1 SGHNT and CDR2 YENEEA. The CDR3 protein is CASSPSRWDRGNAGNTIYF. Here the CDR3 DNA reads TGTGCCAGCAGCCCTAGTCGTTGGGACAGGGGAAACGCTGGAAACACCATATATTTT.

The chain links TRBV7-9 to TRBJ1-3; TRBD1 might be the D (6 bases). V lost 5 bases to trimming and J lost 1 base, with 18 bases between them. Germline V gene data show CDR1 as SEHNR and CDR2 as FQNEAQ (reference sequence). The CDR3 runs 17 residues. The CDR3 loop is CASSPSGWDTSGNTIYF. CDR3 nucleotide sequence: TGTGCCAGCAGCCCTTCGGGTTGGGACACGTCTGGAAACACCATATATTTT.

Only one count was recorded for this clone. The chain combines TRBV5-4 with TRBJ2-5; D gene ambiguous. The CDR3 consists of 15 residues. Germline values: CDR1 SGHNT, CDR2 YYREEE (reference sequence). V was shortened by 3 bases and J by 2 bases, with 14 bases between the two germline ends. DNA of the CDR3: TGTGCCAGCAGCTCCCAGTCGTACAGACAAGAGACCCAGTACTTC. As protein: CASSSQSYRQETQYF.

V and J are TRBV19 and TRBJ1-6, with TRBD1 identical over 12 bases. The CDR3 totals 15 residues. Germline V gene sequence: CDR1 LNHDA, CDR2 SQIVND (reference sequence). V shed 5 bases, J shed 7 bases, and the junction held 3 bases outside the gene matches. CDR3 sequence: CASSGTGGANSPLHF. The CDR3 coding sequence is TGTGCCAGTAGTGGGACAGGGGGCGCGAATTCACCCCTCCACTTT. Supplemented by reference TRBV19 and TRBJ1-6, the full variable domain reads DGGITQSPKYLFRKEGQNVTLSCEQNLNHDAMYWYRQDPGQGLRLIYYSQIVNDFQKGDIAEGYSVSREKKESFPLTVTSAQKNPTAFYLCASSGTGGANSPLHFGNGTRLTVT.

This clone was observed a single time. Other DNA sequences within the sample encode an identical CDR3. The rearrangement links TRBV12-3 or TRBV12-4 to TRBJ1-2; 7 bases match TRBD1. The V and J ends lost 6 bases and 4 bases, in that order; junction bases with no gene match: 5. This CDR3 contains 13 residues. CDR3: CASSSGTVYGYTF. CDR3 DNA sequence: TGTGCCAGCAGCTCTGGGACAGTCTATGGCTACACCTTC.

The sample holds one count of this clone. V gene TRBV5-1 combines with J gene TRBJ2-5; tentative D call: TRBD1 (5 bases). CDR1 is SGHRS, CDR2 YFSETQ, per germline. The V end was cut by 2 bases, the J end by 1 base, with 12 bases between. The CDR3 sequence is 15 residues long. The CDR3 DNA sequence: TGCGCCAGCAGCTTTCGCCCTGGGGCCCAAGAGACCCAGTACTTC. Its protein product is CASSFRPGAQETQYF. The entire variable domain, with the rest obtained from reference TRBV5-1 and TRBJ2-5, is as follows: KAGVTQTPRYLIKTRGQQVTLSCSPISGHRSVSWYQQTPGQGLQFLFEYFSETQRNKGNFPGRFSGRQFSNSRSEMNVSTLELGDSALYLCASSFRPGAQETQYFGPGTRLLVL.

The chain is built from TRBV24-1 and TRBJ2-3, with 8 bases matching TRBD2. This CDR3 contains 16 residues. V lost 4 bases, J lost 1 base, and 6 bases stayed unmatched. CDR1 KGHDR and CDR2 SFDVKD come from the germline V gene. The CDR3 region has the DNA TGTGCCACCAGTGAGTGGAGCGGGGGCGGCACAGATACGCAGTATTTT. Protein: CATSEWSGGGTDTQYF.

J is TRBJ1-2 and V is TRBV27; D might be TRBD1 (5 bases). CDR3 length equals 15 residues. Looked up from germline, CDR1 is MNHEY and CDR2 is SMNVEV (reference sequence). V lost 3 bases and J lost 4, with 15 bases in between. The CDR3 reads CASSLGGDLPYGYTF. CDR3 DNA: TGTGCCAGCAGTTTGGGGGGGGATCTTCCCTATGGCTACACCTTC.

The chain links TRBV2 to TRBJ1-5; D is unclear. V was cut by 8 bases and J by 5 bases, with 19 bases left in between. The CDR3 runs to 15 residues. Germline loops: CDR1 SNHLY, CDR2 FYNNEI. The CDR3 coding sequence is TGTGCCAGCCGGTTCGGGAGGGTTCCCCATCAGCCCCAGCATTTT. This gives the protein CASRFGRVPHQPQHF.

The V and J genes are TRBV7-6 and TRBJ1-1; D possibly corresponds to TRBD1 (5 bases). This CDR3 region has 13 residues. CDR1 SGHVS and CDR2 FNYEAQ come from the germline V gene. V shed 3 bases and J shed 1 base, with 6 bases lying between them. The DNA for the CDR3 is TGTGCCAGCAGCTTCACAGGGAACACTGAAGCTTTCTTT. It encodes CASSFTGNTEAFF.

This chain's CDR3 is CASSPLGGEKLFF. Here the CDR3 DNA reads TGTGCCAGCAGCCCTTTAGGGGGTGAAAAACTGTTTTTT. This chain connects TRBV3-1 (or the pseudogene TRBV3-2) to TRBJ1-4; weak D call: TRBD1 (6 bases). CDR1 and CDR2 from the germline V gene are LGHDT and YNNKEL (reference sequence). This CDR3 contains 13 residues. V lost 4 bases and J lost 7, with 10 bases in between.

This chain connects TRBV7-2 to TRBJ2-1, with unresolved D. Germline V gene data show CDR1 as SGHTA and CDR2 as FQGNSA. The CDR3 contains 13 residues. The V end lost 4 bases, the J end lost 8 bases, and 12 bases lay between the germline ends. In nucleotides, the CDR3 is TGTGCCAGCAGCTCCGGTTTTTACGATGAGCAGTTCTTC. Amino acid sequence: CASSSGFYDEQFF.

This clone was detected only a few times. The genes are TRBV10-3 and TRBJ1-6; possible D gene TRBD1, 6 bases. The V end was cut by 0 bases, the J end by 11 bases, with 11 bases between. CDR1 ENHRY and CDR2 SYGVKD come from the germline V gene. The CDR3 loop spans 14 amino acids. CDR3 coding DNA: TGTGCCATCAGTGAGTCCCCAGGGGCTACACCCCTCCACTTT. Amino acids: CAISESPGATPLHF.

The rearrangement joins TRBV5-8 to TRBJ2-1, with D tentatively TRBD1 (5 bases). The CDR3 is made up of 12 amino acids. Germline values: CDR1 SGHTS, CDR2 YDEGEE. The V gene lost 4 bases and the J gene lost 13 bases, with 15 bases spanning the gap. CDR3 in amino acids: CASSRRQSLQFF. CDR3 DNA: TGTGCCAGCAGCCGTCGACAGAGCCTACAGTTCTTC.

The genes are TRBV4-1 and TRBJ1-3; 9 bases are shared with TRBD1. V lost 0 bases, J lost 0 bases, and 0 bases stayed unmatched. This CDR3 comprises 16 residues. Per the germline V gene, CDR1 is MGHRA and CDR2 is YSYEKL. The CDR3 bases are TGCGCCAGCAGCCAAGAGACAGGGGGCTCTGGAAACACCATATATTTT. This sequence encodes CASSQETGGSGNTIYF.

This clone was seen a handful of times. This rearrangement joins TRBV14 to TRBJ1-4; unclear D gene. CDR1 and CDR2 (germline): SGHDN, FVKESK. V lost 4 bases and J 4 bases, leaving 10 bases between the germline ends. CDR3 length: 14 amino acids. CDR3 residues: CASSLLGLNEKLFF. CDR3 sequence (DNA): TGTGCCAGCAGCCTACTGGGCCTTAATGAAAAACTGTTTTTT. Together with reference TRBV14 and TRBJ1-4, the CDR3 gives the full variable domain: EAGVTQFPSHSVIEKGQTVTLRCDPISGHDNLYWYRRVMGKEIKFLLHFVKESKQDESGMPNNRFLAERTGGTYSTLKVQPAELEDSGVYFCASSLLGLNEKLFFGSGTQLSVL.

CDR3 in DNA: TGTGCCACCAGTGGGGAGGGAGCGGGAAGCTCCTACAATGAGCAGTTCTTC. It specifies CATSGEGAGSSYNEQFF. The genes are TRBV24-1 and TRBJ2-1; TRBD2 aligns across 7 bases. The V segment lost 5 bases and the J segment 0 bases; nucleotides outside the gene matches: 9. The CDR3 is 17 residues long. Germline V CDR1 and CDR2: KGHDR, SFDVKD.

V is TRBV7-9 and J is TRBJ1-1; D remains ambiguous. The CDR3 length is 14 residues. V lost 1 base and J 3 bases, leaving 9 bases between the germline ends. Germline CDR1 SEHNR, CDR2 FQNEAQ (reference sequence). The CDR3, as DNA: TGTGCCAGCAGCTTAGGGGAGACGGACACTGAAGCTTTCTTT. This codes for CASSLGETDTEAFF. The variable domain in full, with the rest retrieved from reference TRBV7-9 and TRBJ1-1, is DTGVSQNPRHKITKRGQNVTFRCDPISEHNRLYWYRQTLGQGPEFLTYFQNEAQLEKSRLLSDRFSAERPKGSFSTLEIQRTEQGDSAMYLCASSLGETDTEAFFGQGTRLTVV.

The chain combines TRBV19 with TRBJ1-1; 9 nucleotides agree with TRBD1. Trimming at V came to 3 bases and at J to 4 bases, leaving 9 bases not matched to a gene. CDR3 length: 16 amino acids. Germline lookup yields CDR1 LNHDA and CDR2 SQIVND (reference sequence). As DNA, the CDR3 is TGTGCCAGTAGTATTCCCCCGGGACAGGGCACCACTGAAGCTTTCTTT. Protein sequence: CASSIPPGQGTTEAFF.